Listed here is a single T cell receptor beta chain. Its cognate antigen is unknown. Germline is not matched at one junction end, which may reflect a read error. This table comes from immunoSEQ multiplex PCR, and its TCRdb copy is limited to in-frame clones, with some not included. The sample holds more than 65,000 clones, 85% to 95% seen once. This sample was included in a study of graft-versus-host responses after intestinal transplantation. Study at large: Multivisceral, liver-intestinal, or isolated intestinal transplants were received by the recipients. After anti-thymocyte globulin induction, recipients took tacrolimus and steroids for approximately 3 years.

Germline CDR1 reads SSHAT; CDR2 reads FNYEAQ (reference sequence). The CDR3 covers 13 residues. The input for sequencing was unstimulated CD8+ T cells sorted from spleen or lymph node cells, taken before transplant. V usage is TRBV7-7 and J usage is TRBJ2-3; D possibly corresponds to TRBD2 (7 bases). This receptor was identified in a human donor who was the organ donor for an intestinal transplant. DNA of the CDR3: TGTGCTAGCACTAGGGGGAGGGCAGATACGCAGTATTTT. This sequence encodes CASTRGRADTQYF. Variable domain in full (rest from reference TRBV7-7 and TRBJ2-3): GAGVSQSPRYKVTKRGQDVTLRCDPISSHATLYWYQQALGQGPEFLTYFNYEAQPDKSGLPSDRFSAERPEGSISTLTIQRTEQRDSAMYRCASTRGRADTQYFGPGTRLTVL.